The T cell receptor (beta chain) described here comes from a study of vaccination and CD4 T cells after COVID-19. Treatment noted: roughly 10-day PBMC culture with coronavirus spike peptide pools or control peptides (ViraFEST assay). This clonotype was recorded only once. What it recognizes is unknown. With the Oncomine TCR Beta short-read assay, DNA from cultured CD4+ T cells was sequenced. TCRdb called the PCR reads again in MiXCR, with one record for every CDR3 protein. Here the sample spans under 20,000 distinct CDR3 sequences, 43% being singletons. CDR3 length equals 13 residues. Deletions cut 0 bases from V and 8 bases from J, with 11 bases between. CDR1 LGHNA and CDR2 YSLEER come from the germline V gene.

This TCR was sampled from a human donor who had recovered from COVID-19. The material sequenced was CD4+ T cells from blood, cultured in vitro, taken after SARS-CoV-2 vaccination. This rearrangement joins TRBV4-3 to TRBJ2-7; D uncertain. CDR3 loop: CASSQELGPQQYF. The CDR3 DNA is TGCGCCAGCAGCCAAGAACTCGGACCGCAGCAGTACTTC.